This T cell receptor (beta chain) stems from a study of blood T cell repertoires in COVID-19. Study-wide context: Sites across the United States, Italy and Spain contributed samples from acute and convalescent COVID-19. The cDNA or gDNA used as material had been derived from T cells, B-cell-depleted T cells, or PBMCs.

Original methodology: Estimation of nucleated cell counts relied on the amplification of reference gene primers. The data were produced by immunoSEQ multiplex PCR, yet TCRdb's version contains in-frame clones alone and is incomplete. That table furnishes V, J and clone size, whereas the DNA furnished D and trimming. The table lists some 160,000 clones, 60% to 85% of them singletons. Germline V gene data show CDR1 as WNHNN and CDR2 as SYGVQD (reference sequence). The CDR3 runs to 16 residues. V lost 0 bases, J lost 1 base, and 1 base stayed unmatched. The TCR sequence derives from a man aged 45-65 years with active or convalescent COVID-19. The specimen sequenced was peripheral blood. This chain uses TRBV10-1 with TRBJ2-1, with 9 nucleotides matching TRBD2. This chain's CDR3 is CASSESLAGSYNEQFF. CDR3 bases: TGCGCCAGCAGTGAGTCGCTAGCGGGATCCTACAATGAGCAGTTCTTC.